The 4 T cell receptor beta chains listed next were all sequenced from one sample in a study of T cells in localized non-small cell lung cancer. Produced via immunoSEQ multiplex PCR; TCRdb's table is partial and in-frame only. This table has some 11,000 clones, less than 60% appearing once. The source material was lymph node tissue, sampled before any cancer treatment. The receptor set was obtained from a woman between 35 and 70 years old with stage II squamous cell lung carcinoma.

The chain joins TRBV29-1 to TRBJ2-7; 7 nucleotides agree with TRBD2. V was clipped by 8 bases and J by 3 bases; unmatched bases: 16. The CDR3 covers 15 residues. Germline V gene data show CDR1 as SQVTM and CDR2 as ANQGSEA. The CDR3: CSTFRSGGSIYEQYF. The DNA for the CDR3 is TGCAGCACTTTTCGGTCGGGGGGTTCAATCTACGAGCAGTACTTC.

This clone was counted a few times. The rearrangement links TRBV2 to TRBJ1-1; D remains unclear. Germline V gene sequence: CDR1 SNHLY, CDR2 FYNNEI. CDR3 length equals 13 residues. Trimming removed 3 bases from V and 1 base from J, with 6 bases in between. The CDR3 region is CASSDTTNTEAFF. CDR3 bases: TGTGCCAGCAGTGACACCACGAACACTGAAGCTTTCTTT.

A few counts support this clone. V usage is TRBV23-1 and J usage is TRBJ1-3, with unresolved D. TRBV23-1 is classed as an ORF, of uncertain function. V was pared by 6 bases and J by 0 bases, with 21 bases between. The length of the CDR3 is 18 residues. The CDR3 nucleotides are TGCGCCAGCAGCCAAGAGATGTACCCCGGGCCCTCTGGAAACACCATATATTTT. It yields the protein CASSQEMYPGPSGNTIYF.

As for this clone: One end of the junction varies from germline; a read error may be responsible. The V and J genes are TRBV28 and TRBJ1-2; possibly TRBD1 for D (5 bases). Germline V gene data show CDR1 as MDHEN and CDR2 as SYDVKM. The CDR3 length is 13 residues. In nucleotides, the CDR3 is TGTGCCAGCAGTTTTCGGGGCGGGGACGGCTATACCTTC. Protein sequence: CASSFRGGDGYTF.